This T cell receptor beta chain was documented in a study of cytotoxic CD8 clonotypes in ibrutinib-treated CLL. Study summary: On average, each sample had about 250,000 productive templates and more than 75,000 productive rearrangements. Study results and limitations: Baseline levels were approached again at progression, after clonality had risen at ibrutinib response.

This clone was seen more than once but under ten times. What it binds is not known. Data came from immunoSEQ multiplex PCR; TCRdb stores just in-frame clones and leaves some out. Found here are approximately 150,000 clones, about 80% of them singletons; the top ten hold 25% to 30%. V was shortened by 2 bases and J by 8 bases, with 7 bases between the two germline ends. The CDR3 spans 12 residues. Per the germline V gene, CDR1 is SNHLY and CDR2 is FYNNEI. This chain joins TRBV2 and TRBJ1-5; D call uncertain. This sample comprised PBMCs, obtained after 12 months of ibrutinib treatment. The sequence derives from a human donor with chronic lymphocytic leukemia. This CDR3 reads CASSELREPQHF. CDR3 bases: TGTGCCAGCAGTGAATTGAGAGAGCCCCAGCATTTT.